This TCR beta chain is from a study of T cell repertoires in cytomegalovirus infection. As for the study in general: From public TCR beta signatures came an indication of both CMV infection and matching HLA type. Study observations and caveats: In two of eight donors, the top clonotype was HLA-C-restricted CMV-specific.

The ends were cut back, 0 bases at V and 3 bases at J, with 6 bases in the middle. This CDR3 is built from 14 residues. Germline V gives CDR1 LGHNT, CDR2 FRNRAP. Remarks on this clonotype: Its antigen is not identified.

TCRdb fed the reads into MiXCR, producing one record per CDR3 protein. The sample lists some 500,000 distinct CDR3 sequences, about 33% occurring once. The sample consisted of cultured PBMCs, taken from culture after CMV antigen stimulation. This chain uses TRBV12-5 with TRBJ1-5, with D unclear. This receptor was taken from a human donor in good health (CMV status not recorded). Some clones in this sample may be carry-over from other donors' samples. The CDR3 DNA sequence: TGTGCTAGTGGTTTGGTACAGCCCAATCAGCCCCAGCATTTT. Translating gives CASGLVQPNQPQHF.